The T cell receptor beta chain under discussion was sequenced for a study of cytomegalovirus exposure and HLA in healthy donors (dated by TCRdb to about 2017). Background for the entire study: According to a later analysis, one platform produced both the 120 validation repertoires and the 730 or so repertoires of the first cohort. The study aimed to test whether signatures of past pathogen exposure could be identified by cataloging public T cell receptors. Besides the first cohort of around 700 subjects, a separate validation cohort made up of 120 different subjects was used. To predict cytomegalovirus infection status, the study combined high-throughput TCR immunosequencing, statistical association of individual TCRs with disease status, and machine learning.

Here is what the overall study found, with its caveats: Most TCR sequences were seen in very few donors, while some public TCRs were found in many individuals. Subsequent analysis determined that TCRs grouped into clusters in the first cohort also showed a tendency toward co-occurrence across the 130 or so validation repertoires, and about 94% of cluster scores exceeded 0. The study listed around 160 TCR beta chains as associated with cytomegalovirus. Cytomegalovirus status was reported to be diagnosed by the classifier with high specificity and sensitivity in both the original and validation cohorts. In vitro tests confirmed that a few of the cytomegalovirus-associated TCR beta chains recognize cytomegalovirus antigens. It was suggested by the authors that the approach could potentially be generalized to other disease states and immunological phenotypes. The validation cohort had no HLA typing available for a later analysis, so co-occurrence within that cohort was assessed over all 120 or so repertoires.

The CDR3 starts with the cysteine, ends with the phenylalanine, and has 13 residues. The DNA shown is the 39-base CDR3, in frame from base 1. For this chain, trimming is 5 bases at the V end and 10 bases at the J end, and the number of junction bases without a gene match is 7. CDR1 MNHEY and CDR2 SMNVEV were looked up in the germline V gene (reference sequence). The protocol used for the library was the immunoSEQ multiplex PCR assay. The authors processed their data as follows. To diagnose cytomegalovirus status from the catalog of TCR beta chain sequences, a statistical classification framework was built. TCRdb provides this immuneACCESS table in a form limited to in-frame rearrangements. Some clones are lacking; in checked studies, under half of them reflect an unresolved V gene, and why the rest are absent is not known. That table gives V, J and clone size, and the DNA gave D and trimming. This sample gives some 71,000 clones in total; about 94% of them show up just once. The top ten constitute roughly 1% of the sample.

Separate from the approximately 670-subject first cohort, the validation cohort of about 130 subjects was the group to which the donors belonged. About this clone itself: What this receptor recognizes is not known. One base away there is no much larger clone; base qualities are not given.

The rearrangement combines TRBV27 with TRBJ2-2; 7 central bases correspond to TRBD1. This TCR was sampled from a woman aged 18-30 years in good health and CMV-seronegative. What was sequenced was PBMCs. The DNA sequence is as follows: TGTGCCAGCAGTCCCAGACAGGGCGTGGAGCTGTTTTTT. It encodes CASSPRQGVELFF.